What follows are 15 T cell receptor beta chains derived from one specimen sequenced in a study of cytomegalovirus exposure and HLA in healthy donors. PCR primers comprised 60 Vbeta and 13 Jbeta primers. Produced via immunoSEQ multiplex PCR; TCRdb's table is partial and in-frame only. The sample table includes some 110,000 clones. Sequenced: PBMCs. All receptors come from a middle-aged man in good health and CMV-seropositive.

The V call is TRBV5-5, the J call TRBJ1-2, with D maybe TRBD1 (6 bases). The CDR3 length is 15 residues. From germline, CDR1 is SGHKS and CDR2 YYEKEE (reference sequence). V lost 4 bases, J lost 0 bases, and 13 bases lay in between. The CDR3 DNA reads TGTGCCAGCAGCCGTACAGGGACGGCTAACTATGGCTACACCTTC. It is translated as CASSRTGTANYGYTF.

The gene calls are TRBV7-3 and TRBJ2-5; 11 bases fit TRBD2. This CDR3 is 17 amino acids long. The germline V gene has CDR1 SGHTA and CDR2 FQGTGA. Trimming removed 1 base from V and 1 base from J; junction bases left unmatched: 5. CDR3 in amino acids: CASSLRLAGPGQETQYF. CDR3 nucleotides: TGTGCCAGCAGCTTAAGACTAGCGGGGCCCGGCCAAGAGACCCAGTACTTC.

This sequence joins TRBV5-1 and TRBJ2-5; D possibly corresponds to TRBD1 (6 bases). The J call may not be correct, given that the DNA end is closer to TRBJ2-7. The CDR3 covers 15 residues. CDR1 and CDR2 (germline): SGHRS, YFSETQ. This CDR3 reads CASSLQGQYSYEQYF. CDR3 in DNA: TGCGCCAGCAGCTTACAGGGTCAGTACAGCTACGAGCAGTACTTC.

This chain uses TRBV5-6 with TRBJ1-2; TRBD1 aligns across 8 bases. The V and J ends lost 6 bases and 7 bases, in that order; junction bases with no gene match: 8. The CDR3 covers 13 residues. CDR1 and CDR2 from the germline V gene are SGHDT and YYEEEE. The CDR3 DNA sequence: TGTGCCAGCATTAAGCAGGGGGCGACTGGCTACACCTTC. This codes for CASIKQGATGYTF.

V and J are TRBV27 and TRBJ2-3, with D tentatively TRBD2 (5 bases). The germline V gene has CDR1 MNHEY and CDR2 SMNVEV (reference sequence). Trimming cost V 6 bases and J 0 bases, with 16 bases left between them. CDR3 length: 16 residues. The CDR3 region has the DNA TGTGCCAGCAGCCCGGACTTATTTTCTAGCACAGATACGCAGTATTTT. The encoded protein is CASSPDLFSSTDTQYF.

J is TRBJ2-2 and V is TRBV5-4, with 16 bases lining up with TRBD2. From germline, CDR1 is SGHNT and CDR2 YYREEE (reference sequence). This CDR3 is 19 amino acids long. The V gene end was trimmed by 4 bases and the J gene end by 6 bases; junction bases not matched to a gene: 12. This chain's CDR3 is CASSTGPGLAGGEAGELFF. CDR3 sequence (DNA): TGTGCCAGCAGCACGGGTCCGGGACTAGCGGGAGGGGAGGCCGGGGAGCTGTTTTTT.

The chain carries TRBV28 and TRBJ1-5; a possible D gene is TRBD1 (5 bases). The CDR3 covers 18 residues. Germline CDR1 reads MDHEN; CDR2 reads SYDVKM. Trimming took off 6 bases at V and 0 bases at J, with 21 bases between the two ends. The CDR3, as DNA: TGTGCCAGCAGCGAGAGGAGACAGACCTCTTATAGCAATCAGCCCCAGCATTTT. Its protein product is CASSERRQTSYSNQPQHF.

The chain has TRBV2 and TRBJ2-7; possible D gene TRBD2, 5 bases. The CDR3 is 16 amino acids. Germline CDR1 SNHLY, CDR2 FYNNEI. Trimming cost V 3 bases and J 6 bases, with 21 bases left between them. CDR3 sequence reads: CASSDPLTIREREQYF. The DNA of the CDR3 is TGTGCCAGCAGTGACCCACTTACCATCCGGGAACGCGAGCAGTACTTC.

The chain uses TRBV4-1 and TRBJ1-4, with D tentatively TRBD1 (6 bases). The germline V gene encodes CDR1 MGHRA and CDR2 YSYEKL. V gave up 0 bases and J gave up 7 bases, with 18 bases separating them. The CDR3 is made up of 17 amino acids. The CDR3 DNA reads TGCGCCAGCAGCCAAGATATCTCCACAGGGAGGGCTGAAAAACTGTTTTTT. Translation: CASSQDISTGRAEKLFF.

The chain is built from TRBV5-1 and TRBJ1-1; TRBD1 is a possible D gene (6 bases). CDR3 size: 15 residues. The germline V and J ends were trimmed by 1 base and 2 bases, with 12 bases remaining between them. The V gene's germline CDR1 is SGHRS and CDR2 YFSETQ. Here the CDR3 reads CASSLRTDSNTEAFF. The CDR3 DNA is TGCGCCAGCAGCTTGCGAACGGACAGCAACACTGAAGCTTTCTTT.

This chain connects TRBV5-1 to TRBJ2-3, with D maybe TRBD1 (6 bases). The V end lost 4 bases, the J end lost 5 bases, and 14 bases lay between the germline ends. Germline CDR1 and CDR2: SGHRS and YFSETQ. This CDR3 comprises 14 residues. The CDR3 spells CASSPGQGRDTQYF. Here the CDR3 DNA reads TGCGCCAGCAGCCCCGGCCAGGGGCGAGATACGCAGTATTTT. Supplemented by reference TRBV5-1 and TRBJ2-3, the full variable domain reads KAGVTQTPRYLIKTRGQQVTLSCSPISGHRSVSWYQQTPGQGLQFLFEYFSETQRNKGNFPGRFSGRQFSNSRSEMNVSTLELGDSALYLCASSPGQGRDTQYFGPGTRLTVL.

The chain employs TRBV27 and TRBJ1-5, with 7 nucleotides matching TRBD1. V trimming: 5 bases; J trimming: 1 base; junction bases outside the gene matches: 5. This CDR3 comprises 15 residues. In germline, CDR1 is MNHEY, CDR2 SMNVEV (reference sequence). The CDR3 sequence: CASSRQGLSNQPQHF. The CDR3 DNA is TGTGCCAGCAGTCGACAGGGCCTAAGCAATCAGCCCCAGCATTTT.

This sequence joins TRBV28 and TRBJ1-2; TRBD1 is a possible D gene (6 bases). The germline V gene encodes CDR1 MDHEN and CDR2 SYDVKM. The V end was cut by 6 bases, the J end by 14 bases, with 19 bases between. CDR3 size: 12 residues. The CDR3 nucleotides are TGTGCCAGCAGCCCTCGGGGGCGGGGGGCAACCTTC. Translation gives CASSPRGRGATF.

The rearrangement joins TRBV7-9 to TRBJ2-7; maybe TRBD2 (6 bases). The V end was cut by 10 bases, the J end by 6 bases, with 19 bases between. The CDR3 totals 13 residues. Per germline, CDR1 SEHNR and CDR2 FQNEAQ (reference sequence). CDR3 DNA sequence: TGTGCCACCACCCGGGGACTCGGAGGCGAGCAGTACTTC. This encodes CATTRGLGGEQYF.

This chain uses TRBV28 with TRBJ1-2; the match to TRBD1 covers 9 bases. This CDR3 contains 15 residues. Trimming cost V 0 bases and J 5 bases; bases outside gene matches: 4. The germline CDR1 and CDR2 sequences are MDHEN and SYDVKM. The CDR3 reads CASSLWVGQGYGYTF. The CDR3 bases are TGTGCCAGCAGTTTATGGGTCGGACAGGGGTATGGCTACACCTTC.